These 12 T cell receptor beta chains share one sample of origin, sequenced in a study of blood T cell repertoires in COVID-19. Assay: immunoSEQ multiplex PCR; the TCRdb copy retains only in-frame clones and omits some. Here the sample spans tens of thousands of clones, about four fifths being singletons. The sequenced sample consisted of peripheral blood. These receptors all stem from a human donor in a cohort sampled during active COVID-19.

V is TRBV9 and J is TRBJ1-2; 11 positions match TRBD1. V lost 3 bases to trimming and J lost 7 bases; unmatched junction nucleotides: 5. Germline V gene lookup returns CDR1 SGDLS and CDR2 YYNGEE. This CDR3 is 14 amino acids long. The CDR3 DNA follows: TGTGCCAGCAGCGAACCGGGACAGGGGGTTGGCTACACCTTC. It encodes CASSEPGQGVGYTF.

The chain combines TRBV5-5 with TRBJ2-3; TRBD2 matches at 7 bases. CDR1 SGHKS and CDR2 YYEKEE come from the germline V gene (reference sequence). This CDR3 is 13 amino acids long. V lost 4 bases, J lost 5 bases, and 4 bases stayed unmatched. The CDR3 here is CASSRGGEDTQYF. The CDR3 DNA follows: TGTGCCAGCAGCCGCGGGGGTGAAGATACGCAGTATTTT.

As DNA, the CDR3 is TGTGCCAGCAGCTTCAACCCGCACAGCTCCTACAATGAGCAGTTCTTC. It specifies CASSFNPHSSYNEQFF. The chain is built from TRBV5-5 and TRBJ2-1; D unclear. Germline CDR1 SGHKS, CDR2 YYEKEE (reference sequence). The CDR3 runs 16 residues. Trimming shortened V by 2 bases and J by 0 bases, and 12 bases separated the two germline ends.

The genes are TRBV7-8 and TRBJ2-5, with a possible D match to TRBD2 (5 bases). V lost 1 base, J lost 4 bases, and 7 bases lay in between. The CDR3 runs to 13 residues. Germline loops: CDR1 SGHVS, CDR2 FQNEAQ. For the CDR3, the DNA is TGTGCCAGCAGCTTAGGGCTAGCAGAGACCCAGTACTTC. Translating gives CASSLGLAETQYF.

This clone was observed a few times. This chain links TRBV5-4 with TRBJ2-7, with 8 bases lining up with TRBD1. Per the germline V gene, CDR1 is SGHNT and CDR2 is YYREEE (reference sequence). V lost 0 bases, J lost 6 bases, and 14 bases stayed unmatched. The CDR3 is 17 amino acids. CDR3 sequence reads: CASSLGAGGAGSAEQYF. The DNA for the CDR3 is TGTGCCAGCAGCTTGGGGGCAGGGGGCGCAGGATCGGCCGAGCAGTACTTC.

The CDR3 DNA sequence: TGTGCCTGGAGTGGACCTGGGGGACAGATCATCTCTGGGGCCAACGTCCTGACTTTC. Translation: CAWSGPGGQIISGANVLTF. The gene calls are TRBV30 and TRBJ2-6; the match to TRBD1 covers 7 bases. The V and J ends lost 1 base and 0 bases, in that order; junction bases with no gene match: 12. Germline assignment: CDR1 GTSNPN and CDR2 SVGIG (reference sequence). The length of the CDR3 is 19 residues.

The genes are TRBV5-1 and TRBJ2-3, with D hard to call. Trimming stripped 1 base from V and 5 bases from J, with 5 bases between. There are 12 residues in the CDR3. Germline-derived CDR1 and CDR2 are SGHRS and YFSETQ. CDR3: CASSLTRDTQYF. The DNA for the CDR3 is TGCGCCAGCAGCTTGACTCGAGATACGCAGTATTTT.

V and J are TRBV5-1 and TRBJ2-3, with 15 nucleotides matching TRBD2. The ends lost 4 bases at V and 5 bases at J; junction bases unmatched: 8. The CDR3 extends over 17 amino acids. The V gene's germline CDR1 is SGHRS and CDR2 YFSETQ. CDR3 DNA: TGCGCCAGCAGCCCCAGGACTAGCGGGGGGGCAGTAGATACGCAGTATTTT. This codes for CASSPRTSGGAVDTQYF. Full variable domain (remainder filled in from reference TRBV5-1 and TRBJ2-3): KAGVTQTPRYLIKTRGQQVTLSCSPISGHRSVSWYQQTPGQGLQFLFEYFSETQRNKGNFPGRFSGRQFSNSRSEMNVSTLELGDSALYLCASSPRTSGGAVDTQYFGPGTRLTVL.

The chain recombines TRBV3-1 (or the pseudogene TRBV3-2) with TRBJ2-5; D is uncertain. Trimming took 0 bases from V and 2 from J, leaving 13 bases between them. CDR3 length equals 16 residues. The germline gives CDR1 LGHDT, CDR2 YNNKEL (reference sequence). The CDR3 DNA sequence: TGTGCCAGCAGCCAAGAGTCGTTGTGGCCTCAAGAGACCCAGTACTTC. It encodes CASSQESLWPQETQYF.

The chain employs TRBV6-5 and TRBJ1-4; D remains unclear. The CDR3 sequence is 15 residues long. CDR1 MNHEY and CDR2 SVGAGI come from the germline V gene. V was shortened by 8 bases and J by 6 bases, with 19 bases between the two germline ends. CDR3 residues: CASHGVGSGDEKLFF. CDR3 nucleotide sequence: TGTGCCAGCCACGGTGTTGGCTCCGGGGATGAAAAACTGTTTTTT.

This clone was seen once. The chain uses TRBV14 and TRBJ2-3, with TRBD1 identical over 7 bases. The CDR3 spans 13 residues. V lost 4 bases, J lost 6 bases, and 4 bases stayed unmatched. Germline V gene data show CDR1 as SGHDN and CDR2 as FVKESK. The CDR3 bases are TGTGCCAGCAGCCGACAACAGGGGGATACGCAGTATTTT. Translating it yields CASSRQQGDTQYF.

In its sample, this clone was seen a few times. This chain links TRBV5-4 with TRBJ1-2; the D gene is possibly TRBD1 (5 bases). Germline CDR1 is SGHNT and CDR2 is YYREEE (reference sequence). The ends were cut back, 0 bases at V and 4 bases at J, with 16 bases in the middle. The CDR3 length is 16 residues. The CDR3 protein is CASSLVGSGYLYGYTF. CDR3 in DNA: TGTGCCAGCAGCTTGGTCGGGTCAGGGTATCTCTATGGCTACACCTTC.